The 30 T cell receptor beta chains below all came from one sample that was sequenced in a study of blood T cell repertoires in COVID-19. Libraries were prepared by immunoSEQ multiplex PCR; TCRdb keeps only in-frame clonotypes and omits some of them. The sample consists of 70,000 to 100,000 clones, 88% of them appearing once. Sequenced: peripheral blood. The receptor set was obtained from a woman older than 75 with active COVID-19.

This clone was observed once. The CDR3 region is CASSGTGGDEQFF. The CDR3 nucleotides read TGTGCCAGCAGTGGAACAGGCGGAGATGAGCAGTTCTTC. The rearrangement joins TRBV2 to TRBJ2-1; weak D call: TRBD1 (5 bases). This CDR3 has 13 amino acids. The germline gives CDR1 SNHLY, CDR2 FYNNEI. The ends were cut back, 4 bases at V and 8 bases at J, with 12 bases in the middle. Based on the CDR3 plus reference TRBV2 and TRBJ2-1, the full variable domain is EPEVTQTPSHQVTQMGQEVILRCVPISNHLYFYWYRQILGQKVEFLVSFYNNEISEKSEIFDDQFSVERPDGSNFTLKIRSTKLEDSAMYFCASSGTGGDEQFFGPGTRLTVL.

This chain links TRBV24-1 with TRBJ1-4; D may be TRBD1 (5 bases). Trimming pared 4 bases from V and 7 bases from J, leaving 18 bases between. The CDR3 runs to 16 residues. Germline CDR1 is KGHDR and CDR2 is SFDVKD. CDR3 loop: CATSESGLGLSEKLFF. The CDR3 DNA is TGTGCCACCAGTGAATCGGGACTCGGTTTGTCTGAAAAACTGTTTTTT.

The chain joins TRBV18 to TRBJ2-6, with no clear D. Germline CDR1 and CDR2: KGHSH and LQKENI. The CDR3 extends over 14 amino acids. Trimming left V 3 bases short and J 0 bases short, with 3 bases between. The CDR3 nucleotides read TGTGCCAGCTCACCTTACTCTGGGGCCAACGTCCTGACTTTC. Translating it yields CASSPYSGANVLTF.

The chain has TRBV27 and TRBJ2-1, with TRBD2 matching over 13 bases. From germline, CDR1 is MNHEY and CDR2 SMNVEV (reference sequence). Losses at the gene ends were 3 bases for V and 5 bases for J; bases not matched to a gene: 4. This CDR3 has 16 residues. This CDR3 is CASSFSGTSGNNEQFF. The CDR3 bases are TGTGCCAGCAGTTTCTCCGGGACTAGCGGGAACAATGAGCAGTTCTTC.

The chain carries TRBV18 and TRBJ2-1; TRBD2 matches 7 bases. V gave up 4 bases and J gave up 1 base; unmatched junction bases: 10. Germline values: CDR1 KGHSH, CDR2 LQKENI. The CDR3 is made up of 17 amino acids. The CDR3 sequence is CASSLLRGDGSYNEQFF. Here the CDR3 DNA reads TGTGCCAGCTCACTTCTTCGGGGGGATGGATCCTACAATGAGCAGTTCTTC.

This clone was picked up one time. This chain links TRBV5-1 with TRBJ1-6; D call uncertain. Germline assignment: CDR1 SGHRS and CDR2 YFSETQ. The CDR3 has 15 amino acids. V lost 0 bases to trimming and J lost 9 bases, with 13 bases between them. The CDR3 DNA reads TGCGCCAGCAGCTTGGGTGGGAGTAAAGGTTCACCCCTCCACTTT. Translating it yields CASSLGGSKGSPLHF. The full variable domain, with the rest looked up from reference TRBV5-1 and TRBJ1-6, is KAGVTQTPRYLIKTRGQQVTLSCSPISGHRSVSWYQQTPGQGLQFLFEYFSETQRNKGNFPGRFSGRQFSNSRSEMNVSTLELGDSALYLCASSLGGSKGSPLHFGNGTRLTVT.

The V call is TRBV7-3, the J call TRBJ2-2; D uncertain. Germline loops: CDR1 SGHTA, CDR2 FQGTGA. This CDR3 has 14 residues. V was trimmed by 2 bases and J by 0 bases, leaving 4 bases between them. This chain's CDR3 is CASSLLANTGELFF. The CDR3 DNA sequence: TGTGCCAGCAGCTTACTCGCGAACACCGGGGAGCTGTTTTTT.

V gene TRBV14 combines with J gene TRBJ1-3; D gene uncertain. The CDR3 runs 15 residues. Deletions cut 0 bases from V and 4 bases from J, with 10 bases between. Germline V gives CDR1 SGHDN, CDR2 FVKESK. The CDR3, as DNA: TGTGCCAGCAGCCAAGATTTGCGTCCGGGAAACACCATATATTTT. Translating gives CASSQDLRPGNTIYF.

V and J are TRBV7-3 and TRBJ2-5; possible D gene TRBD2, 5 bases. The V and J ends lost 3 bases and 4 bases respectively, with 9 bases between them. Germline lookup yields CDR1 SGHTA and CDR2 FQGTGA. The CDR3 consists of 13 residues. The CDR3 DNA is TGTGCCAGCAGCTTTAGTGCGGGAGAGACCCAGTACTTC. The encoded protein is CASSFSAGETQYF.

This clone has a single count. V and J are TRBV7-3 and TRBJ2-2, with TRBD2 identical over 10 bases. CDR3 length equals 14 residues. The germline V gene encodes CDR1 SGHTA and CDR2 FQGTGA. Unmatched junction bases numbered 2, after V lost 6 bases and J lost 4 bases. As DNA, the CDR3 is TGTGCCAGCAGACCTAGCGGGGGCACCGGGGAGCTGTTTTTT. This encodes CASRPSGGTGELFF.

This clone came up once. J is TRBJ2-7 and V is TRBV28; TRBD1 aligns across 10 bases. The germline V gene has CDR1 MDHEN and CDR2 SYDVKM. With 4 bases clipped from V and 3 bases from J, the junction kept 6 bases outside the gene matches. There are 15 residues in the CDR3. Here the CDR3 DNA reads TGTGCCAGCAGTTACGCCGGGACAGGGGACTACGAGCAGTACTTC. This gives the protein CASSYAGTGDYEQYF.

The genes are TRBV19 and TRBJ1-1; D is possibly TRBD1 (5 bases). This CDR3 is built from 14 residues. CDR1 is LNHDA and CDR2 is SQIVND in the germline V gene (reference sequence). V lost 7 bases, J lost 1 base, and 13 bases lay in between. As DNA, the CDR3 is TGTGCCAGTAAATACAGGCAGACGAACACTGAAGCTTTCTTT. Translating gives CASKYRQTNTEAFF. Variable domain in full (rest from reference TRBV19 and TRBJ1-1): DGGITQSPKYLFRKEGQNVTLSCEQNLNHDAMYWYRQDPGQGLRLIYYSQIVNDFQKGDIAEGYSVSREKKESFPLTVTSAQKNPTAFYLCASKYRQTNTEAFFGQGTRLTVV.

The V call is TRBV7-2, the J call TRBJ1-1; possibly TRBD1 for D (6 bases). Germline-derived CDR1 and CDR2 are SGHTA and FQGNSA. The V and J ends lost 5 bases and 11 bases respectively, with 18 bases between them. CDR3 length: 13 amino acids. The CDR3 protein is CASSADRTLRAFF. CDR3 nucleotides: TGTGCCAGCAGCGCAGACAGGACCCTCCGCGCTTTCTTT. The complete variable domain, with remaining parts taken from reference TRBV7-2 and TRBJ1-1, reads GAGVSQSPSNKVTEKGKDVELRCDPISGHTALYWYRQSLGQGLEFLIYFQGNSAPDKSGLPSDRFSAERTGGSVSTLTIQRTQQEDSAVYLCASSADRTLRAFFGQGTRLTVV.

V and J are TRBV18 and TRBJ1-2; 7 positions match TRBD1. The germline gives CDR1 KGHSH, CDR2 LQKENI. This CDR3 is 15 amino acids long. V trimming: 0 bases; J trimming: 5 bases; junction bases outside the gene matches: 6. The chain's CDR3 is CASSPPGQIEYGYTF. The CDR3 DNA follows: TGTGCCAGCTCACCACCGGGACAGATAGAATATGGCTACACCTTC.

This chain uses TRBV18 with TRBJ2-2; no reliable D call. There are 15 residues in the CDR3. From germline, CDR1 is KGHSH and CDR2 LQKENI. The V gene lost 4 bases and the J gene lost 3 bases, with 12 bases spanning the gap. The CDR3 DNA reads as TGTGCCAGCTCACGGGCATCCACCCACACCGGGGAGCTGTTTTTT. Translated, it gives CASSRASTHTGELFF.

This rearrangement joins TRBV5-4 to TRBJ2-7; D is ambiguous. The germline gives CDR1 SGHNT, CDR2 YYREEE (reference sequence). Trimming removed 5 bases at V and 4 bases at J, with 13 bases between. The CDR3 contains 13 residues. The CDR3 DNA follows: TGTGCCAGCAGTAGGAGTAGAGGATACGAGCAGTACTTC. It yields the protein CASSRSRGYEQYF.

This rearrangement joins TRBV11-1 to TRBJ2-7, with D possibly TRBD1 on 6 matching bases. The CDR3 is 16 residues long. CDR1 is SGHAT and CDR2 is FQDESV in the germline V gene (reference sequence). The germline V and J ends were trimmed by 3 bases and 3 bases, with 18 bases remaining between them. In nucleotides, the CDR3 is TGTGCCAGCAGCTTCGCAGGTCGCAGGGGCGGCTACGAGCAGTACTTC. This translates into CASSFAGRRGGYEQYF.

The chain has TRBV7-2 and TRBJ2-2; D perhaps matches TRBD2 (5 bases). This CDR3 region has 13 residues. The germline V gene has CDR1 SGHTA and CDR2 FQGNSA. The ends were cut back, 5 bases at V and 3 bases at J, with 7 bases in the middle. The CDR3 DNA sequence: TGTGCCAGCAGCCGAGGGTACACCGGGGAGCTGTTTTTT. Translation gives CASSRGYTGELFF.

The chain links TRBV27 to TRBJ2-5; 7 bases align to TRBD2. Germline V gives CDR1 MNHEY, CDR2 SMNVEV (reference sequence). J lost 1 base, V lost 2 bases, and 4 bases had no gene match. The CDR3 has 15 amino acids. CDR3 sequence: CASSLRLAGQETQYF. CDR3 bases: TGTGCCAGCAGTTTAAGACTAGCCGGCCAAGAGACCCAGTACTTC.

The CDR3 coding sequence is TGCGCCAGCAGCCAAGAGTGGAGGGAGGGTTCCAAAAACATTCAGTACTTC. It specifies CASSQEWREGSKNIQYF. The chain joins TRBV4-1 to TRBJ2-4; 7 nucleotides match TRBD2. This CDR3 has 17 residues. Germline-derived CDR1 and CDR2 are MGHRA and YSYEKL. After removal of 0 bases from V and 2 bases from J, the junction contained 7 bases not matched to a gene.

In regard to this clone: This sample also contains other DNA sequences that code for the same CDR3. The chain combines TRBV29-1 with TRBJ2-3; 11 bases match TRBD2. Germline CDR1 reads SQVTM; CDR2 reads ANQGSEA. The V segment lost 6 bases and the J segment 1 base; nucleotides outside the gene matches: 6. The CDR3 has 15 residues. CDR3: CSVTGTSGGTDTQYF. The CDR3 region has the DNA TGCAGCGTGACCGGGACTAGCGGCGGCACAGATACGCAGTATTTT.

The chain joins TRBV27 to TRBJ2-1, with D perhaps TRBD2 (5 bases). CDR1 MNHEY and CDR2 SMNVEV come from the germline V gene (reference sequence). The CDR3 runs to 16 residues. With 6 bases removed from V and 2 bases from J, the gap between germline ends came to 17 bases. CDR3 nucleotide sequence: TGTGCCAGCAGAAAGGGTTGGGGAGTTACCTACAATGAGCAGTTCTTC. Amino acids: CASRKGWGVTYNEQFF.

J is TRBJ1-1 and V is TRBV6-1; weak D call: TRBD1 (5 bases). Germline lookup yields CDR1 MNHNS and CDR2 SASEGT. Trimming stripped 2 bases from V and 3 bases from J, with 10 bases between. The CDR3 spans 14 residues. The CDR3 DNA follows: TGTGCCAGCAGTGAATCCCAGGGCTACACTGAAGCTTTCTTT. Residues: CASSESQGYTEAFF.

This clone was observed a single time. The chain recombines TRBV9 with TRBJ2-5; 7 bases are shared with TRBD2. Germline V gene data show CDR1 as SGDLS and CDR2 as YYNGEE. The V and J ends lost 0 bases and 4 bases, in that order; junction bases with no gene match: 6. This CDR3 spans 15 amino acids. CDR3 in amino acids: CASSVGAGVSETQYF. The CDR3 DNA sequence: TGTGCCAGCAGCGTAGGGGCGGGAGTATCAGAGACCCAGTACTTC.

The chain employs TRBV5-1 and TRBJ2-1; 9 bases are shared with TRBD2. V gave up 1 base and J gave up 1 base; unmatched junction bases: 0. CDR1 and CDR2 from the germline V gene are SGHRS and YFSETQ. The CDR3 is 15 amino acids. The CDR3 region has the DNA TGCGCCAGCAGCTTGAGCGGGAGGTCCTACAATGAGCAGTTCTTC. Its protein is CASSLSGRSYNEQFF.

V usage is TRBV30 and J usage is TRBJ2-5; D is possibly TRBD1 (5 bases). The germline CDR1 and CDR2 sequences are GTSNPN and SVGIG (reference sequence). The CDR3 is 15 residues long. Trimming took 4 bases from V and 4 from J, leaving 19 bases between them. CDR3 in amino acids: CAWTSPGFWGETQYF. DNA of the CDR3: TGTGCCTGGACCTCTCCAGGGTTCTGGGGAGAGACCCAGTACTTC.

V is TRBV20-1 and J is TRBJ1-5, with D hard to call. Germline loops: CDR1 DFQATT, CDR2 SNEGSKA (reference sequence). This CDR3 contains 12 residues. Trimming stripped 3 bases from V and 2 bases from J, with 5 bases between. CDR3 protein: CSASIGNQPQHF. CDR3 bases: TGCAGTGCTAGTATCGGCAATCAGCCCCAGCATTTT.

The V and J genes are TRBV5-4 and TRBJ1-1, with 8 bases that match TRBD1. CDR1 and CDR2 from the germline V gene are SGHNT and YYREEE (reference sequence). The CDR3 contains 13 residues. Trimming removed 5 bases from V and 6 bases from J; junction bases left unmatched: 6. The CDR3 is CASRRVQGAEAFF. In nucleotides, the CDR3 is TGTGCCAGCAGGCGAGTACAGGGGGCTGAAGCTTTCTTT.

In this sample, this clone turned up once. The chain links TRBV19 to TRBJ2-3; D call uncertain. The CDR3 loop spans 14 amino acids. Germline V gives CDR1 LNHDA, CDR2 SQIVND (reference sequence). Written as DNA, the CDR3 is TGTGCAACAAAGACAATAGAAAGCACAGATACGCAGTATTTT. This codes for CATKTIESTDTQYF.

V gene TRBV7-2 combines with J gene TRBJ1-3; D not resolved. This CDR3 contains 14 residues. CDR1 and CDR2 from the germline V gene are SGHTA and FQGNSA. V dropped 4 bases and J dropped 4 bases, with 11 bases sitting between them. CDR3 nucleotide sequence: TGTGCCAGCAGCTCCCGTATACAGGGAAACACCATATATTTT. It translates to CASSSRIQGNTIYF.